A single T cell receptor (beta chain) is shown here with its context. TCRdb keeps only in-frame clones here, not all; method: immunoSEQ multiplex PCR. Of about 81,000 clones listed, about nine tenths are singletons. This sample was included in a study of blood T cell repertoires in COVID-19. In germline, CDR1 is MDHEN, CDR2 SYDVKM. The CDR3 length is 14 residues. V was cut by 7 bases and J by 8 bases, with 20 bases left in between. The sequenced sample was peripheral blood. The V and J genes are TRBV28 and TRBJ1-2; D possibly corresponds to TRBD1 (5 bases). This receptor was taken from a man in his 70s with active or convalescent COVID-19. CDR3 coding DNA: TGTGCCAGCATCTTAGGGTCCTTAACAGGCGGCTACACCTTC. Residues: CASILGSLTGGYTF.